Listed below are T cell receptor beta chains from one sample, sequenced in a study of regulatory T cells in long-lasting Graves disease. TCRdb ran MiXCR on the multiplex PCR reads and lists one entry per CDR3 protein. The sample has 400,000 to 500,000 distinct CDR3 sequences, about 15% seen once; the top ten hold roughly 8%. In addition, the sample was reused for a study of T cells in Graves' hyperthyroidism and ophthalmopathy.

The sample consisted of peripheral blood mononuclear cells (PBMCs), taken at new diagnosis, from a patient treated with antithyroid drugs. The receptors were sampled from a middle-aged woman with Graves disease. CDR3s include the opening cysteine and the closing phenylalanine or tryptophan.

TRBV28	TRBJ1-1	CASSPDRGKDTEAFF
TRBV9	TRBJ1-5	CASSAPKTYSNQPQHF
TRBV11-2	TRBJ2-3	CASSLSGIRASF
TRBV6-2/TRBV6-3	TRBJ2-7	CASSYERRASYEQYF
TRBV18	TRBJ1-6	CASSETRDSPLHF
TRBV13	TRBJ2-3	CASSERLAGGAFHTDTQYF
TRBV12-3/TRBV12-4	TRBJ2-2	CASSLGRFGRWGGELFF
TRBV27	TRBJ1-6	CASSLTRNSPLHF
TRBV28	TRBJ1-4	CASSPGQVLIFRKKLFF
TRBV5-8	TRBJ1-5	CASSSTQGARNQPRHF
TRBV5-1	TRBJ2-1	CASSLSQESGNEQFF
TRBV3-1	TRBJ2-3	CASSQSGTDTQYF
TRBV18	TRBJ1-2	CASSPPGSLYGYTF
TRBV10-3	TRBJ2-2	CAISEADPGANTGELFF
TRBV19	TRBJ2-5	CARDGQGVLETQYF
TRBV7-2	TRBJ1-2	CASSPGSDRGFGYTF
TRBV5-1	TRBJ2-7	CASSLAGTGSNF
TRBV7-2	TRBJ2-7	CASSIRDRGKPSYEQYF
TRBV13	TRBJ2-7	CASSLGSGGAYEQYF
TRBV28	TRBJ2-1	CASYSPALDGDEQFF
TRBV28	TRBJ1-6	CASYTNPTGVDSPLHF
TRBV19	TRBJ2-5	CASSIRLAETQYF
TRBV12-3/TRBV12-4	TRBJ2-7	CASSFARSAYEQYF
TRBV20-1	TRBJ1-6	CSAYDGTGRHF
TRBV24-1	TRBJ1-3	CATSSSGNTIYF
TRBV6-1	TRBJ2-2	CASSFGTLNTGELFF
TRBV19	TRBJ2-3	CASLSRAAGSTDTQYF
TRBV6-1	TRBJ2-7	CASSRYRTAYEQYF
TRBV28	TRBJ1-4	CASSTPGQGDEKLFF
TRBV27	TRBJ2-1	CASSLWNYENLTTPGNEQFF
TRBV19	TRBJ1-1	CASSIQGNLEAFF
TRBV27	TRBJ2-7	CASSFFGLAGGSYEQYF
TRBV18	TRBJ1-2	CASSPDGSPGGYTF
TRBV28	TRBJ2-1	CASSLTGSRGYNEQFF
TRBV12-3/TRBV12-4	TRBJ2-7	CASSFDPTSLTGGSYEQYF
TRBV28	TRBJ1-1	CASSPDRGLAEAFF
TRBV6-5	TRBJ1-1	CASSYGENTEAFF
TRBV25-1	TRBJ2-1	CASSDSGRLAGGNEQFF
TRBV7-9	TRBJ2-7	CASRGTSEQYF
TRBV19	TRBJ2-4	CASSITDGIAKNIQYF
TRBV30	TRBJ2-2	CAWTQTGAGELFF
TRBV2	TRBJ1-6	CASSEGGSYNSPLHF
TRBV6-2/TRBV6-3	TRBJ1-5	CASTYEHRGACNQPQHF
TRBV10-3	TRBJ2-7	CAISADGTSYEQYF
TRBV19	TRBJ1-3	CASSPIEQRTIYF
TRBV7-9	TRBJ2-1	CASSPDGGASNNEQFF
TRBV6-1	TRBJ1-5	CASQYRDLEPQHF
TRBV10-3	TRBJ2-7	CATGGGWDWGEQYF